The following is a T cell receptor beta chain sequence with its context. The source of the sample is a study of control samples from healthy donors and cancer patients. Clones were sequenced by immunoSEQ multiplex PCR, and TCRdb holds only the in-frame ones, with some missing. The repertoire consists of 150,000 to 200,000 clones, with approximately 94% occurring once and the leading ten covering 12% to 15%. CDR3 length: 17 amino acids. The chain couples TRBV21-1 to TRBJ2-7. TRBV21-1 is tagged as a pseudogene. Sequences were obtained from PBMCs. The clonotype was recovered from a man in his fifties or sixties with colorectal cancer. CDR3 protein: CASSNGDRQGPSYEQYF. In DNA form, the CDR3 reads TGTGCCAGCAGCAATGGGGATCGACAAGGACCTTCCTACGAGCAGTACTTC.